Listed here are 26 T cell receptor beta chains from one sample, sequenced in a study of T cell clonality in common variable immunodeficiency (dated by TCRdb to the mid-2010s). The receptor library was made with the immunoSEQ multiplex PCR assay. TCRdb obtained this table from immuneACCESS and retained in-frame rearrangements with V and J assigned. These tables miss some clones; where compared with another copy, unresolved V genes account for less than half of the shortfall, and the remainder is unexplained. This sample shows about 60,000 clones, and none of them turns up only once. Clones ranked in the top ten supply 1.5% to 2% of the sample. What was sequenced was peripheral blood mononuclear cells. The receptors were gathered from a person between 18 and 75 years old in good health.

This clone was detected ten times or more. The read ends 3 residues before the CDR3 terminus; that terminus is restored from the germline J gene. This chain joins TRBV30 and TRBJ2-1; D possibly corresponds to TRBD2 (7 bases). The CDR3 length is 13 residues. Looked up from germline, CDR1 is GTSNPN and CDR2 is SVGIG (reference sequence). V lost 0 bases, J lost 6 bases, and 9 bases lay in between. CDR3 DNA (partial): TGTGCCTGGAGTGTTGCGGGGGCCAATGAG. Translating gives CAWSVAGANE. The complete CDR3 sequence is CAWSVAGANEQFF.

This clone was recorded many times. The read ends 3 residues before the CDR3 terminus; that terminus is restored from the germline J gene. Other DNA variants within this sample encode the same CDR3. This chain connects TRBV5-4 to TRBJ2-7, with TRBD1 identical over 9 bases. The CDR3 spans 14 residues. V was clipped by 0 bases and J by 5 bases; unmatched bases: 3. Germline CDR1 SGHNT, CDR2 YYREEE (reference sequence). CDR3 loop: CASSLGTGVNEQYF. CDR3 DNA (partial): TGTGCCAGCAGCTTGGGGACAGGGGTAAACGAG. The full variable domain, with the rest looked up from reference TRBV5-4 and TRBJ2-7, is ETGVTQSPTHLIKTRGQQVTLRCSSQSGHNTVSWYQQALGQGPQFIFQYYREEENGRGNFPPRFSGLQFPNYSSELNVNALELDDSALYLCASSLGTGVNEQYFGPGTRLTVT.

This clone was detected many times. The read ends 3 residues early relative to the CDR3; the germline J gene fills the gap. This chain uses TRBV20-1 with TRBJ2-3; 12 bases are shared with TRBD2. CDR1 and CDR2 from the germline V gene are DFQATT and SNEGSKA (reference sequence). The CDR3 is made up of 21 amino acids. V lost 0 bases and J lost 0; bases outside the gene matches: 16. CDR3 bases read: TGCAGTGCTAGAGATCGTCTCGGACTAGCGGGACTTCAGCACAGCACAGATACG. It is translated as CSARDRLGLAGLQHSTDT. The entire CDR3 reads CSARDRLGLAGLQHSTDTQYF.

This clone was counted ten times or more. The sequence runs out 3 residues before the end of the CDR3; the remainder is reconstructed from the germline J gene. This rearrangement joins TRBV19 to TRBJ2-1; a weak D match, TRBD2 (6 bases). CDR3 length: 13 amino acids. The ends were cut back, 3 bases at V and 7 bases at J, with 10 bases in the middle. Germline CDR1 reads LNHDA; CDR2 reads SQIVND (reference sequence). CDR3 protein: CASSIGGFNEQFF. CDR3 bases read: TGTGCCAGTAGTATCGGGGGATTTAATGAG. The whole variable domain, remainder taken from reference TRBV19 and TRBJ2-1, is DGGITQSPKYLFRKEGQNVTLSCEQNLNHDAMYWYRQDPGQGLRLIYYSQIVNDFQKGDIAEGYSVSREKKESFPLTVTSAQKNPTAFYLCASSIGGFNEQFFGPGTRLTVL.

Comment on this clone: The CDR3 end falls 3 residues outside the read, so it is completed with the germline J gene. The genes are TRBV30 and TRBJ1-1; D possibly corresponds to TRBD1 (5 bases). Germline V gene data show CDR1 as GTSNPN and CDR2 as SVGIG (reference sequence). CDR3 length equals 15 residues. V was cut by 2 bases and J by 4 bases, with 17 bases left in between. CDR3 DNA (partial): TGTGCCTGGAGTACGGGGGGGGGAAGGCGCACTGAA. Amino acids: CAWSTGGGRRTE. The whole CDR3 sequence reads CAWSTGGGRRTEAFF.

Many counts were recorded for this clone. With the read ending 3 residues before the CDR3 end, the germline J gene is used to fill in that end. V is TRBV30 and J is TRBJ2-7; possible D gene TRBD1, 5 bases. Germline CDR1 GTSNPN, CDR2 SVGIG (reference sequence). Trimming pared 2 bases from V and 3 bases from J, leaving 11 bases between. The CDR3 is 13 residues long. The CDR3 bases that were read are TGTGCCTGGAGTATAGGACACTTCTACGAG. It specifies CAWSIGHFYE. The full-length CDR3 reads as CAWSIGHFYEQYF.

The sample holds many counts of this clone. The observed sequence ends 3 residues before the CDR3 terminus, with the missing tail filled in from the germline J gene. The chain uses TRBV4-2 and TRBJ1-4, with D maybe TRBD1 (5 bases). The CDR3 contains 15 residues. Germline CDR1 is LGHNA and CDR2 is YNFKEQ. V lost 0 bases and J lost 8, with 13 bases in between. The chain's CDR3 is CASSQDARVREKLFF. The CDR3 bases that were read are TGTGCCAGCAGCCAAGATGCCAGGGTTAGGGAAAAA.

There are many counts of this clone. The read falls 3 residues short of the CDR3 end, and the missing part is taken from the germline J gene. The chain employs TRBV5-1 and TRBJ2-2, with unresolved D. The length of the CDR3 is 15 residues. V lost 0 bases and J lost 6, with 12 bases in between. Germline CDR1 reads SGHRS; CDR2 reads YFSETQ. The CDR3: CASSLVQVRSGELFF. The CDR3 DNA, read in part, is TGCGCCAGCAGCTTGGTCCAGGTTAGGTCCGGGGAG.

This clone has at least ten counts. The CDR3 end lies 3 residues beyond the end of the read and is filled in from the germline J gene. V is TRBV20-1 and J is TRBJ2-3, with D hard to call. Trimming shortened V by 6 bases and J by 4 bases, and 5 bases separated the two germline ends. CDR3 length equals 10 residues. The germline CDR1 and CDR2 sequences are DFQATT and SNEGSKA (reference sequence). The chain's CDR3 is CSAAADTQYF. Partial CDR3 DNA: TGCAGTGCCGCAGCAGATACG.

This clone was detected many times. The read halts 3 residues ahead of the CDR3 end, with the missing end drawn from the germline J gene. J is TRBJ2-1 and V is TRBV11-2; no clear D. Germline V CDR1 and CDR2: SGHAT, FQNNGV. This CDR3 contains 12 residues. Trimming pared 0 bases from V and 7 bases from J, leaving 4 bases between. The CDR3 loop is CASSLDRNEQFF. CDR3 bases read: TGTGCCAGCAGCTTAGATAGAAATGAG.

This clone has ten or more counts. The read halts 3 residues ahead of the CDR3 end, with the missing end drawn from the germline J gene. This chain uses TRBV29-1 with TRBJ1-2; D unresolved. V was cut by 7 bases and J by 4 bases, with 13 bases left in between. The V gene's germline CDR1 is SQVTM and CDR2 ANQGSEA. The CDR3 runs to 12 residues. The DNA read from the CDR3 is TGCAGCGCTTCAAACACCTTCTATGGC. The encoded protein is CSASNTFYG. The whole CDR3 protein reads CSASNTFYGYTF.

This clone was found many times. The read gets to within 3 residues of the CDR3 end, and the germline J gene fills in the rest. V and J are TRBV5-1 and TRBJ1-2; maybe TRBD1 (5 bases). V gave up 4 bases and J gave up 7 bases, with 14 bases separating them. The CDR3 has 13 amino acids. Germline V gene data show CDR1 as SGHRS and CDR2 as YFSETQ. Incomplete CDR3 DNA: TGCGCCAGCAGCCCCCCGCAGGGAAGTGGC. It codes for CASSPPQGSG. The whole CDR3 reads CASSPPQGSGYTF. The complete variable domain, with remaining parts taken from reference TRBV5-1 and TRBJ1-2, reads KAGVTQTPRYLIKTRGQQVTLSCSPISGHRSVSWYQQTPGQGLQFLFEYFSETQRNKGNFPGRFSGRQFSNSRSEMNVSTLELGDSALYLCASSPPQGSGYTFGSGTRLTVV.

This clone was detected many times. Read data end 3 residues before the CDR3 end; the end is taken from the germline J gene. V usage is TRBV30 and J usage is TRBJ1-2; D gene unclear. Per the germline V gene, CDR1 is GTSNPN and CDR2 is SVGIG (reference sequence). The CDR3 spans 11 residues. The V gene lost 5 bases and the J gene lost 6 bases, with 10 bases spanning the gap. The sequenced CDR3 bases are TGTGCCTGGGAGTTATCAGATGGC. Translation: CAWELSDG. The complete CDR3 protein is CAWELSDGYTF. Full variable domain (outside the CDR3, taken from reference TRBV30 and TRBJ1-2): SQTIHQWPATLVQPVGSPLSLECTVEGTSNPNLYWYRQAAGRGLQLLFYSVGIGQISSEVPQNLSASRPQDRQFILSSKKLLLSDSGFYLCAWELSDGYTFGSGTRLTVV.

This clone was counted ten times or more. The read gets to within 3 residues of the CDR3 end, and the germline J gene fills in the rest. The V gene is TRBV20-1, the J gene TRBJ2-7; 7 bases are a match to TRBD2. The CDR3 length is 16 residues. Per the germline V gene, CDR1 is DFQATT and CDR2 is SNEGSKA (reference sequence). V was pared by 0 bases and J by 0 bases, with 8 bases of the junction left unmatched. The sequenced part of the CDR3 DNA is TGCAGTGCTAGAGATTGGGGGGGGATCAGCTCCTACGAG. Encoded protein: CSARDWGGISSYE. The full CDR3 protein reads CSARDWGGISSYEQYF.

The sample holds many counts of this clone. The DNA ends 3 residues before the CDR3 does, and the rest of the CDR3 is filled in from the germline J gene. The gene calls are TRBV9 and TRBJ2-1, with 8 bases fitting TRBD2. Germline CDR1 SGDLS, CDR2 YYNGEE. CDR3 length: 14 residues. The ends lost 4 bases at V and 8 bases at J; junction bases unmatched: 8. The sequenced part of the CDR3 DNA is TGTGCCAGCAGCCCCACAGCGGGAGACTATGAG. It encodes CASSPTAGDYE. The full CDR3 protein reads CASSPTAGDYEQFF. Using reference TRBV9 and TRBJ2-1 for the parts outside the CDR3, the full variable domain is DSGVTQTPKHLITATGQRVTLRCSPRSGDLSVYWYQQSLDQGLQFLIQYYNGEERAKGNILERFSAQQFPDLHSELNLSSLELGDSALYFCASSPTAGDYEQFFGPGTRLTVL.

This clone occurred many times. Sequencing ends 3 residues short of the CDR3 end; the germline J gene provides the rest. This sequence joins TRBV19 and TRBJ2-1; D is perhaps TRBD1 (5 bases). CDR3 size: 17 residues. Germline assignment: CDR1 LNHDA and CDR2 SQIVND (reference sequence). The ends were cut back, 4 bases at V and 2 bases at J, with 18 bases in the middle. This CDR3 reads CASSTLEPTETYNEQFF. The part of the CDR3 DNA that was read is TGTGCCAGTAGTACCCTCGAACCGACAGAGACCTACAATGAG.

This clone was counted ten times or more. The read ends 3 residues before the CDR3 terminus; that terminus is restored from the germline J gene. The chain employs TRBV7-2 and TRBJ2-7; 7 bases are a match to TRBD1. The CDR3 contains 13 residues. CDR1 and CDR2 from the germline V gene are SGHTA and FQGNSA. V gave up 6 bases and J gave up 2 bases; unmatched junction bases: 4. The part of the CDR3 DNA that was read is TGTGCCAGCAGGACAGGGAGTACCTACGAG. It is translated as CASRTGSTYE. The CDR3, in full, reads CASRTGSTYEQYF.

This clone was picked up many times. Read coverage stops 3 residues before the CDR3 terminus; the germline J gene supplies the remainder. The chain links TRBV2 to TRBJ2-1, with no clear D. V lost 6 bases to trimming and J lost 4 bases, with 4 bases between them. Germline V CDR1 and CDR2: SNHLY, FYNNEI. The CDR3 sequence is 11 residues long. The sequenced CDR3 bases are TGTGCCAGCAGATATTACAATGAG. This codes for CASRYYNE. The full CDR3 protein reads CASRYYNEQFF.

This clone was seen at least ten times. The read ends 3 residues early relative to the CDR3; the germline J gene fills the gap. This chain joins TRBV7-9 and TRBJ2-5; TRBD2 matches 7 bases. Looked up from germline, CDR1 is SEHNR and CDR2 is FQNEAQ (reference sequence). The CDR3 sequence is 14 residues long. Germline trimming cut 4 bases from V and 3 bases from J; bases unmatched to any gene: 5. The CDR3: CASSSRGREETQYF. The covered CDR3 bases are TGTGCCAGCAGCTCCCGGGGGAGGGAAGAGACC. Filled out from reference TRBV7-9 and TRBJ2-5, the complete variable domain reads DTGVSQNPRHKITKRGQNVTFRCDPISEHNRLYWYRQTLGQGPEFLTYFQNEAQLEKSRLLSDRFSAERPKGSFSTLEIQRTEQGDSAMYLCASSSRGREETQYFGPGTRLLVL.

There are many counts of this clone. Read coverage stops 3 residues before the CDR3 terminus; the germline J gene supplies the remainder. This sequence joins TRBV12-3 or TRBV12-4 and TRBJ2-1; 8 nucleotides match TRBD2. The J segment lost 6 bases and the V segment lost 5 bases, leaving 12 bases of the junction unmatched. CDR3 size: 16 residues. This chain's CDR3 is CASSGSAGLVSNEQFF. CDR3 DNA (partial): TGTGCCAGCAGTGGCTCCGCGGGACTAGTCTCCAATGAG.

In its sample, this clone was seen many times. The read terminates 3 residues ahead of where the CDR3 ends, so the germline J gene completes it. J is TRBJ2-1 and V is TRBV5-1, with a weak D call TRBD2 (5 bases). Trimming took off 5 bases at V and 6 bases at J, with 15 bases between the two ends. Looked up from germline, CDR1 is SGHRS and CDR2 is YFSETQ. The CDR3 runs to 14 residues. CDR3 protein: CASRASSTPNEQFF. CDR3 bases read: TGCGCCAGCAGAGCCTCTAGCACGCCCAATGAG.

This clone came up many times. The read falls 3 residues short of the CDR3 end, and the missing part is taken from the germline J gene. V gene TRBV20-1 combines with J gene TRBJ2-6, with D perhaps assigned TRBD1 or TRBD2 (5 bases each). Germline assignment: CDR1 DFQATT and CDR2 SNEGSKA (reference sequence). V lost 1 base and J 2 bases, leaving 18 bases between the germline ends. This CDR3 is 18 amino acids long. Here the CDR3 reads CSARVGSGSRPGANVLTF. The part of the CDR3 DNA that was read is TGCAGTGCTAGAGTGGGATCAGGGAGCCGCCCTGGGGCCAACGTC.

This clone was detected a few times. Read data end 3 residues before the CDR3 end; the end is taken from the germline J gene. The gene calls are TRBV30 and TRBJ1-2; 8 bases map to TRBD1. From germline, CDR1 is GTSNPN and CDR2 SVGIG (reference sequence). CDR3 length: 13 amino acids. The V gene end was trimmed by 0 bases and the J gene end by 5 bases; junction bases not matched to a gene: 2. The CDR3 sequence: CAWSVDRAYGYTF. The CDR3 DNA, read in part, is TGTGCCTGGAGTGTGGACAGGGCTTATGGC.

This clone came up many times. The DNA ends 3 residues before the CDR3 does, and the rest of the CDR3 is filled in from the germline J gene. The chain links TRBV5-1 to TRBJ2-1; TRBD2 matches at 12 bases. Germline CDR1 reads SGHRS; CDR2 reads YFSETQ. The V gene end was trimmed by 0 bases and the J gene end by 6 bases; junction bases not matched to a gene: 4. This CDR3 comprises 16 residues. Here the CDR3 reads CASSLEGTSGRNEQFF. The CDR3 bases that were read are TGCGCCAGCAGCTTGGAAGGGACTAGCGGGCGCAATGAG.

This clone was observed many times. With the read ending 3 residues before the CDR3 end, the germline J gene is used to fill in that end. The V gene is TRBV24-1, the J gene TRBJ2-7; D possibly corresponds to TRBD2 (5 bases). Trimming took 4 bases from V and 4 from J, leaving 13 bases between them. The CDR3 consists of 14 residues. Germline V lookup: CDR1 KGHDR, CDR2 SFDVKD. This CDR3 reads CATSDPKSGYEQYF. The sequenced CDR3 bases are TGTGCCACCAGTGACCCCAAATCGGGGTACGAG.

The sample holds many counts of this clone. The sequenced part of the CDR3 DNA is TGTGCCAGCAGCCCCACTAGCACCGGGGAG. It translates to CASSPTSTGE. The complete CDR3 reads CASSPTSTGELFF. This sequence joins TRBV7-9 and TRBJ2-2; weak D call: TRBD2 (5 bases). The read comes to an end 3 residues before the CDR3 does, leaving the germline J gene to fill in the end. This CDR3 is built from 13 residues. From germline, CDR1 is SEHNR and CDR2 FQNEAQ (reference sequence). V was clipped by 5 bases and J by 4 bases, with 8 bases between them.